Listed below are T cell receptor beta chains from one sample, sequenced in a study of blood T cell repertoires in COVID-19. Generated by immunoSEQ multiplex PCR, the TCRdb table keeps only in-frame clones and is missing some. Seen here are 250,000 to 350,000 clones, roughly 85% observed once, and the top ten hold about 3%. Material: peripheral blood. These TCRs come from a woman aged 30 to 39 with active or convalescent COVID-19. Both conserved end residues are part of each CDR3. Fields, in order: clone size, V gene, D gene, J gene, CDR3 length, CDR3 protein, CDR3 DNA. D genes are given only for firm matches. Size is stated for part of the rows, as once, few or many counts, or as a class when the clone is expanded.

>NA|TRBV9|TRBD1|TRBJ2-7|15
CASSVAGQGFNEQYF
TGTGCCAGCAGCGTAGCCGGACAGGGGTTCAACGAGCAGTACTTC
>NA|TRBV7-2|TRBD2|TRBJ2-5|15
CASSPPGGRGETQYF
TGTGCCAGCAGCCCCCCGGGGGGGAGGGGGGAGACCCAGTACTTC
>NA|TRBV6-2/TRBV6-3|TRBD1|TRBJ1-2|14
CASSYTLQGFGYTF
TGTGCCAGCAGTTACACCCTACAGGGGTTCGGCTACACCTTC
>NA|TRBV4-2|NA|TRBJ2-3|15
CASSQAIGVADTQYF
TGTGCCAGCAGCCAAGCGATTGGAGTCGCAGATACGCAGTATTTT
>NA|TRBV11-3|TRBD2|TRBJ2-3|17
CASSLASTSGSTDTQYF
TGTGCCAGCAGCTTAGCCTCGACTAGCGGGAGCACAGATACGCAGTATTTT
>NA|TRBV9|TRBD2|TRBJ2-1|15
CASSPRGGTYNEQFF
TGTGCCAGCAGCCCCCGGGGGGGTACCTACAATGAGCAGTTCTTC
>NA|TRBV3-1/TRBV3-2|TRBD2|TRBJ2-5|14
CASSQGAGRKTQYF
TGTGCCAGCAGCCAAGGAGCGGGACGAAAGACCCAGTACTTC
>NA|TRBV14|TRBD1|TRBJ1-2|15
CASSQDLGTAYGYTF
TGTGCCAGCAGCCAAGATCTTGGGACAGCCTATGGCTACACCTTC
>NA|TRBV25-1|NA|TRBJ1-1|13
CASSEPLAVAAFF
TGTGCCAGCAGTGAACCCCTCGCGGTTGCGGCTTTCTTT
>NA|TRBV10-3|TRBD2|TRBJ2-5|16
CAISDPTSGGGKTQYF
TGTGCCATCAGTGATCCTACTAGCGGGGGGGGGAAGACCCAGTACTTC
>once|TRBV19|NA|TRBJ1-4|12
CASSHRGEKLFF
TGTGCCAGTAGTCACCGGGGTGAAAAACTGTTTTTT
>NA|TRBV5-5|NA|TRBJ1-6|15
CASSLLAGYNSPLHF
TGTGCCAGCAGCTTGCTTGCAGGGTATAATTCACCCCTCCACTTT
>NA|TRBV19|NA|TRBJ2-2|16
CASSIVGGQHTGELFF
TGTGCCAGTAGTATAGTGGGGGGACAGCACACCGGGGAGCTGTTTTTT
>NA|TRBV6-1|NA|TRBJ1-2|16
CASSEAHHAGWDGYTF
TGTGCCAGCAGTGAAGCGCACCATGCAGGGTGGGATGGCTACACCTTC
>once|TRBV19|TRBD1|TRBJ1-5|15
CASSIRQGDGQPQHF
TGTGCCAGTAGTATAAGACAGGGGGATGGTCAGCCCCAGCATTTT
>NA|TRBV11-2|NA|TRBJ2-5|15
CASSTAGAGQETQYF
TGTGCCAGCAGCACCGCAGGGGCAGGGCAAGAGACCCAGTACTTC
>NA|TRBV6-1|NA|TRBJ2-3|18
CASSEALVGGGPLGTQYF
TGTGCCAGCAGTGAAGCGCTCGTAGGGGGGGGGCCCCTGGGCACGCAGTATTTT
>NA|TRBV5-1|NA|TRBJ2-7|13
CASRRQDSYEQYF
TGCGCCAGCAGGAGACAGGATTCCTACGAGCAGTACTTC
>NA|TRBV24-1|NA|TRBJ2-3|14
CATSDPDITDTQYF
TGTGCCACCAGTGATCCTGACATCACAGATACGCAGTATTTT
>NA|TRBV7-2|NA|TRBJ2-1|15
CASSRRGSNYNEQFF
TGTGCCAGCAGCCGCAGAGGGAGTAACTACAATGAGCAGTTCTTC
>NA|TRBV5-1|TRBD1|TRBJ2-7|14
CASSSGTGDYEQYF
TGCGCCAGCAGCTCGGGGACAGGGGACTACGAGCAGTACTTC
>NA|TRBV5-1|NA|TRBJ1-2|14
CASSLSGGSNGYTF
TGCGCCAGCAGCTTGTCGGGGGGCTCAAATGGCTACACCTTC
>NA|TRBV6-4|TRBD2|TRBJ2-5|15
CASSAKPAGQETQYF
TGTGCCAGCAGTGCCAAACCAGCGGGGCAAGAGACCCAGTACTTC
>NA|TRBV6-2/TRBV6-3|NA|TRBJ2-7|15
CASSTRALRADEQYF
TGTGCCAGCAGTACCAGGGCCCTCCGAGCCGACGAGCAGTACTTC
>NA|TRBV7-2|TRBD1|TRBJ1-4|15
CASSLGPGQGEKLFF
TGTGCCAGCAGCTTAGGACCAGGACAGGGAGAAAAACTGTTTTTT
>few|TRBV18|NA|TRBJ2-3|15
CASSKDSPLTDTQYF
TGTGCCAGCTCAAAGGACAGCCCGCTCACAGATACGCAGTATTTT
>NA|TRBV18|TRBD2|TRBJ2-2|18
CASSPKTSGGLNTGELFF
TGTGCCAGCTCACCAAAAACTAGCGGGGGCCTAAACACCGGGGAGCTGTTTTTT
>NA|TRBV27|NA|TRBJ2-1|17
CASSLGGWASSYNEQFF
TGTGCCAGCAGTTTAGGGGGGTGGGCTAGCTCCTACAATGAGCAGTTCTTC
>NA|TRBV5-4|TRBD1|TRBJ1-4|15
CASSLGDRENEKLFF
TGTGCCAGCAGCTTGGGGGACAGGGAGAATGAAAAACTGTTTTTT
>NA|TRBV7-9|NA|TRBJ1-6|12
CASSPPGLPLHF
TGTGCCAGCAGCCCACCAGGCCTACCCCTCCACTTT
>once|TRBV27|TRBD1|TRBJ1-5|15
CASSFRGGSNQPQHF
TGTGCCAGCAGTTTCCGAGGGGGCAGCAATCAGCCCCAGCATTTT
>NA|TRBV28|TRBD1|TRBJ2-2|14
CASSLWDRDRELFF
TGTGCCAGCAGTTTATGGGACAGGGATCGGGAGCTGTTTTTT
>NA|TRBV15|TRBD1|TRBJ1-5|15
CATSRDRQGNQPQHF
TGTGCCACCAGCAGAGATAGACAGGGGAATCAGCCCCAGCATTTT